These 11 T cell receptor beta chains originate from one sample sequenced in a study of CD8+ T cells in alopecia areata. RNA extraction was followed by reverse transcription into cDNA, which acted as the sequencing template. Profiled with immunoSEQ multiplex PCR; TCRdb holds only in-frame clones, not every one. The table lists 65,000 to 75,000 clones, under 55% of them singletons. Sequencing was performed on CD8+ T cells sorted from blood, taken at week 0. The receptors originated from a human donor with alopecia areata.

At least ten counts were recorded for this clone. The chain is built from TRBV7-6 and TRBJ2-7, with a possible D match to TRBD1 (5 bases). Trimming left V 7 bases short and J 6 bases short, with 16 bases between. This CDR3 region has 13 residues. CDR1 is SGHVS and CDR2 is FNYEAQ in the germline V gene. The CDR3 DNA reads TGTGCCAGCACCCCCTCTGGGGCTCTCGAGCAGTACTTC. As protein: CASTPSGALEQYF.

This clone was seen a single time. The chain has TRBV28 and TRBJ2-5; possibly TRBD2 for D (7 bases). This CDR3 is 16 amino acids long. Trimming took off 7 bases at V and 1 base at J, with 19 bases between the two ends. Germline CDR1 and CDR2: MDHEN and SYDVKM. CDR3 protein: CASNMGGAGAQETQYF. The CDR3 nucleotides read TGTGCCAGCAATATGGGAGGGGCAGGGGCCCAAGAGACCCAGTACTTC.

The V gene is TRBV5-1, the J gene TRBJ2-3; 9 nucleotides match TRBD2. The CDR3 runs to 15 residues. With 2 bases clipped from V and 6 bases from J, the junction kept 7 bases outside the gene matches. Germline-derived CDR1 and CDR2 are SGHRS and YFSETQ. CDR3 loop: CASSLFSGSWDTQYF. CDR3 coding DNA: TGCGCCAGCAGCTTATTTAGCGGGAGTTGGGATACGCAGTATTTT.

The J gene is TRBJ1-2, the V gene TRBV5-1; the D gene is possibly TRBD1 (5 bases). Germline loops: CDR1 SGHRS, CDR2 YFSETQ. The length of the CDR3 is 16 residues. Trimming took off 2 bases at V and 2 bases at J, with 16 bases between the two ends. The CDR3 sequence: CASSFGAPDGNYGYTF. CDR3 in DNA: TGCGCCAGCAGCTTTGGGGCCCCGGACGGAAACTATGGCTACACCTTC.

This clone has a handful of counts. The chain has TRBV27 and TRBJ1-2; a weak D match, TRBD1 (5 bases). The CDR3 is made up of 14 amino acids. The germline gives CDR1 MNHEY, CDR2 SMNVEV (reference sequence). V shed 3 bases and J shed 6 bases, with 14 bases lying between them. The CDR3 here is CASSLRAGLDGYTF. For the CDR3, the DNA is TGTGCCAGCAGTTTGAGGGCAGGGTTGGATGGCTACACCTTC.

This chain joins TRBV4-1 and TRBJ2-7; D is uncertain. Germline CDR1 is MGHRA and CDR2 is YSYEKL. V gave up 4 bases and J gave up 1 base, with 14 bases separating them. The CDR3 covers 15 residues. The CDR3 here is CASSPLGRNSYEQYF. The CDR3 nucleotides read TGCGCCAGCAGCCCCTTGGGTCGGAATTCCTACGAGCAGTACTTC.

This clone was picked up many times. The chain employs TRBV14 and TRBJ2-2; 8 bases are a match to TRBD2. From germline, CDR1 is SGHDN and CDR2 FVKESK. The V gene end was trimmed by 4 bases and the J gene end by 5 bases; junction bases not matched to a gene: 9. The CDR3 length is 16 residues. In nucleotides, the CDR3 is TGTGCCAGCAGCCCCAAGAGCGGGAGACCGACCGGGGAGCTGTTTTTT. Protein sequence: CASSPKSGRPTGELFF.

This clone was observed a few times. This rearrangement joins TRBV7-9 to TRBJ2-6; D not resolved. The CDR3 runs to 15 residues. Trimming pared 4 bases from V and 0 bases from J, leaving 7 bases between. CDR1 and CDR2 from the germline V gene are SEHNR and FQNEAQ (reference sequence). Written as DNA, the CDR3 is TGTGCCAGCAGCTCCAGGATCTCTGGGGCCAACGTCCTGACTTTC. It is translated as CASSSRISGANVLTF.

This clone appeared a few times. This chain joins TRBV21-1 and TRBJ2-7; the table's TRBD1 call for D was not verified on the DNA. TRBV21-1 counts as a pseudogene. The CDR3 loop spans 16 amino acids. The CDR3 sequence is CASSIRTGGKSYEQYF. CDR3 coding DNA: TGTGCCAGCAGCATACGAACAGGGGGAAAATCGTACGAGCAGTACTTC.

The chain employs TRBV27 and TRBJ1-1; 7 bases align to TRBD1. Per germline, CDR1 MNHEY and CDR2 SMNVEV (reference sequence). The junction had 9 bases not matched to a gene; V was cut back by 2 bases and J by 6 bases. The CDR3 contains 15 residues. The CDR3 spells CASSLSGQAVAEAFF. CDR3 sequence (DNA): TGTGCCAGCAGTTTAAGTGGACAGGCCGTCGCTGAAGCTTTCTTT.

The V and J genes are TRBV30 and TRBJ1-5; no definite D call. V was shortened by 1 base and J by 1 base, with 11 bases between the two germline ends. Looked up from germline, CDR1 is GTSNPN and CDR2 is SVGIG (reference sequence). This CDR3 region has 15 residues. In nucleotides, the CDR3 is TGTGCCTGGAGTGAAGGAGCAGCAAGCAATCAGCCCCAGCATTTT. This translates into CAWSEGAASNQPQHF.